Included here is one T cell receptor beta chain sequence, with context. Trimming shortened V by 7 bases and J by 4 bases, and 13 bases separated the two germline ends. CDR1 and CDR2 (germline): LNHDA, SQIVND (reference sequence). The length of the CDR3 is 13 residues. A case of COVID-19 had been met by exposed participants within 2 weeks before study entry. This sample was included in a study of blood T cell repertoires in COVID-19. Study context: COVID-19 samples collected from the United States, Italy and Spain covered acute and convalescent phases.

The data were produced by immunoSEQ multiplex PCR, yet TCRdb's version contains in-frame clones alone and is incomplete. The table shows some 360,000 clones, with about nine tenths occurring only once. Material: PBMCs or T cells enriched from blood (not recorded which). This receptor was taken from a woman aged 30 to 39 who had been exposed to COVID-19. V usage is TRBV19 and J usage is TRBJ1-1; possible D gene TRBD1, 5 bases. CDR3 sequence: CASILGGGTEAFF. The CDR3 DNA is TGTGCCAGTATACTGGGGGGAGGCACTGAAGCTTTCTTT. Supplemented by reference TRBV19 and TRBJ1-1, the full variable domain reads DGGITQSPKYLFRKEGQNVTLSCEQNLNHDAMYWYRQDPGQGLRLIYYSQIVNDFQKGDIAEGYSVSREKKESFPLTVTSAQKNPTAFYLCASILGGGTEAFFGQGTRLTVV.